These 30 T cell receptor beta chains came from one sample sequenced in a study of blood T cell repertoires in COVID-19. The protocol was immunoSEQ multiplex PCR, while the TCRdb copy is restricted to in-frame clones and leaves out a portion. Of almost 400,000 clones listed, around 87% are singletons. The source material was peripheral blood. These receptors were taken from a woman in her sixties or seventies with COVID-19, enrolled during active disease.

The rearrangement links TRBV18 to TRBJ1-6; D is ambiguous. CDR1 is KGHSH, CDR2 LQKENI, per germline. Trimming pared 1 base from V and 8 bases from J, leaving 12 bases between. The CDR3 loop spans 15 amino acids. CDR3 loop: CASSPHQESYSPLHF. Written as DNA, the CDR3 is TGTGCCAGCTCACCACACCAAGAGTCCTATTCACCCCTCCACTTT.

The chain couples TRBV29-1 to TRBJ1-1; D call uncertain. Germline V CDR1 and CDR2: SQVTM, ANQGSEA. V gave up 6 bases and J gave up 4 bases, with 9 bases separating them. This CDR3 is built from 11 residues. In nucleotides, the CDR3 is TGCAGCGTGGGGAGGACCACTGAAGCTTTCTTT. This sequence encodes CSVGRTTEAFF.

V gene TRBV9 combines with J gene TRBJ2-7; TRBD1 agrees at 7 bases. The CDR3 is made up of 13 amino acids. V lost 3 bases, J lost 5 bases, and 5 bases stayed unmatched. From germline, CDR1 is SGDLS and CDR2 YYNGEE. CDR3 sequence reads: CASSGTGVDEQYF. The DNA of the CDR3 is TGTGCCAGCAGCGGTACAGGGGTTGACGAGCAGTACTTC.

The chain links TRBV19 to TRBJ1-1; D is perhaps TRBD1 (6 bases). The V end lost 6 bases, the J end lost 0 bases, and 11 bases lay between the germline ends. Germline CDR1 and CDR2: LNHDA and SQIVND (reference sequence). There are 14 residues in the CDR3. The CDR3 DNA follows: TGTGCCAGTAGCTGGGGGCGATTGAACACTGAAGCTTTCTTT. Translated, it gives CASSWGRLNTEAFF. The variable domain in full, with the rest retrieved from reference TRBV19 and TRBJ1-1, is DGGITQSPKYLFRKEGQNVTLSCEQNLNHDAMYWYRQDPGQGLRLIYYSQIVNDFQKGDIAEGYSVSREKKESFPLTVTSAQKNPTAFYLCASSWGRLNTEAFFGQGTRLTVV.

This clone occurred once. The chain is built from TRBV11-3 and TRBJ2-3, with TRBD1 matching over 7 bases. The germline V gene encodes CDR1 SGHNT and CDR2 YENEEA. Trimming took 5 bases from V and 3 from J; bases not matched to a gene: 14. The CDR3 runs to 17 residues. The CDR3 nucleotides read TGTGCCAGCAGCCAGGGGTGGGACAGCTCTGCGACAGATACGCAGTATTTT. Its protein product is CASSQGWDSSATDTQYF.

The chain couples TRBV6-5 to TRBJ1-2, with a possible D match to TRBD1 (6 bases). Germline V lookup: CDR1 MNHEY, CDR2 SVGAGI. This CDR3 region has 15 residues. Trimming shortened V by 7 bases and J by 3 bases, and 18 bases separated the two germline ends. The CDR3 bases are TGTGCCAGCACCCTAGGGGGAGCAGGCGACTATGGCTACACCTTC. This translates into CASTLGGAGDYGYTF.

CDR3 in amino acids: CATSGTQGGDQPQHF. CDR3 coding DNA: TGTGCCACCAGTGGAACTCAGGGGGGTGATCAGCCCCAGCATTTT. The chain is built from TRBV24-1 and TRBJ1-5, with 7 bases fitting TRBD1. Germline CDR1 is KGHDR and CDR2 is SFDVKD. This CDR3 is 15 amino acids long. V lost 5 bases to trimming and J lost 5 bases; unmatched junction nucleotides: 8.

The V gene is TRBV21-1, the J gene TRBJ2-3; the table calls TRBD2, which could not be checked here. TRBV21-1 is described as a pseudogene. The CDR3 is 16 residues long. The CDR3 is CASSKAGLAGGYTQYF. Here the CDR3 DNA reads TGTGCCAGCAGCAAAGCCGGACTAGCGGGCGGGTATACGCAGTATTTT.

The CDR3 loop is CASWGPGSGYTF. As DNA, the CDR3 is TGTGCCAGTTGGGGGCCAGGGTCTGGCTACACCTTC. The rearrangement joins TRBV3-1 (or the pseudogene TRBV3-2) to TRBJ1-2; TRBD1 might be the D (6 bases). Germline values: CDR1 LGHDT, CDR2 YNNKEL (reference sequence). V dropped 9 bases and J dropped 7 bases, with 15 bases sitting between them. The CDR3 consists of 12 residues.

The chain is built from TRBV27 and TRBJ2-1; 8 bases are a match to TRBD2. Germline V gene sequence: CDR1 MNHEY, CDR2 SMNVEV (reference sequence). J gave up 0 bases and V 5 bases, and 6 bases lay outside the gene matches. The CDR3 extends over 16 amino acids. The CDR3 loop reads CASSLGLAYSYNEQFF. In nucleotides, the CDR3 is TGTGCCAGCAGTCTAGGACTAGCCTACTCCTACAATGAGCAGTTCTTC.

This clone was seen a single time. The chain couples TRBV7-9 to TRBJ2-5, with D unresolved. Germline V CDR1 and CDR2: SEHNR, FQNEAQ (reference sequence). The V and J ends lost 5 bases and 4 bases respectively, with 8 bases between them. The CDR3 has 12 amino acids. CDR3 amino acids: CASSPIGETQYF. The CDR3, as DNA: TGTGCCAGCAGCCCCATCGGAGAGACCCAGTACTTC.

The V call is TRBV12-3 or TRBV12-4, the J call TRBJ1-1, with D possibly TRBD1 on 5 matching bases. The CDR3 sequence is 11 residues long. V was clipped by 6 bases and J by 6 bases, with 8 bases between them. CDR3: CASSPGAEAFF. In DNA, the CDR3 is TGTGCCAGCAGCCCGGGGGCTGAAGCTTTCTTT.

The rearrangement links TRBV20-1 to TRBJ2-3, with 7 bases fitting TRBD2. In germline, CDR1 is DFQATT, CDR2 SNEGSKA (reference sequence). Germline trimming cut 3 bases from V and 5 bases from J; bases unmatched to any gene: 2. The CDR3 has 12 residues. This CDR3 reads CSASRGGDTQYF. For the CDR3, the DNA is TGCAGTGCTAGTCGCGGGGGAGATACGCAGTATTTT.

The J gene is TRBJ1-5, the V gene TRBV6-5, with D possibly matching TRBD1 (5 bases). CDR3 length: 13 amino acids. V shed 5 bases and J shed 1 base, with 6 bases lying between them. Germline CDR1 MNHEY, CDR2 SVGAGI. Written as DNA, the CDR3 is TGTGCCAGCAGTCCAGGGAGCAATCAGCCCCAGCATTTT. Encoded protein: CASSPGSNQPQHF.

The chain links TRBV5-5 to TRBJ1-1; D unclear. The CDR3 totals 14 residues. Per germline, CDR1 SGHKS and CDR2 YYEKEE (reference sequence). Trimming took 0 bases from V and 5 from J, leaving 11 bases between them. The CDR3 region has the DNA TGTGCCAGCAGCTTGGACCCAGGAGGGACTGAAGCTTTCTTT. Residues: CASSLDPGGTEAFF.

The chain is built from TRBV6-1 and TRBJ1-2, with D possibly TRBD1 on 6 matching bases. This CDR3 region has 14 residues. The germline gives CDR1 MNHNS, CDR2 SASEGT. The V end was cut by 2 bases, the J end by 3 bases, with 10 bases between. The CDR3 sequence: CASSENGGYYGYTF. Written as DNA, the CDR3 is TGTGCCAGCAGTGAAAATGGGGGCTACTATGGCTACACCTTC.

The chain has TRBV5-4 and TRBJ1-1; weak D call: TRBD1 (6 bases). This CDR3 is 14 amino acids long. The germline V gene encodes CDR1 SGHNT and CDR2 YYREEE (reference sequence). The V and J ends lost 2 bases and 1 base respectively, with 9 bases between them. The CDR3 loop is CASSLGGSNTEAFF. CDR3 bases: TGTGCCAGCAGCTTAGGGGGATCGAACACTGAAGCTTTCTTT.

V gene TRBV18 combines with J gene TRBJ2-5; TRBD1 aligns across 8 bases. From germline, CDR1 is KGHSH and CDR2 LQKENI. V was pared by 3 bases and J by 3 bases, with 3 bases of the junction left unmatched. The CDR3 covers 14 residues. The CDR3 DNA sequence: TGTGCCAGCTCACCCAAACAGGGGGAAGAGACCCAGTACTTC. This sequence encodes CASSPKQGEETQYF.

The genes are TRBV29-1 and TRBJ2-7, with 11 bases fitting TRBD1. The CDR3 extends over 14 amino acids. The ends lost 5 bases at V and 2 bases at J; junction bases unmatched: 5. The germline V gene has CDR1 SQVTM and CDR2 ANQGSEA. Written as DNA, the CDR3 is TGCAGCGTTATTCCGGGACAGGGGGCCTACGAGCAGTACTTC. It is translated as CSVIPGQGAYEQYF.

The chain is built from TRBV9 and TRBJ2-1; D uncertain. Trimming left V 4 bases short and J 0 bases short, with 11 bases between. The CDR3 loop spans 15 amino acids. CDR1 and CDR2 (germline): SGDLS, YYNGEE. CDR3 amino acids: CASSFTPSSYNEQFF. CDR3 DNA sequence: TGTGCCAGCAGCTTTACGCCGAGCTCCTACAATGAGCAGTTCTTC.

V gene TRBV5-8 combines with J gene TRBJ1-1, with D tentatively TRBD1 (6 bases). The CDR3 has 12 residues. Germline V gene data show CDR1 as SGHTS and CDR2 as YDEGEE. V lost 1 base and J lost 5, with 6 bases in between. Here the CDR3 DNA reads TGTGCCAGCAGCTTGCAGGGGACTGAAGCTTTCTTT. This sequence encodes CASSLQGTEAFF. The variable domain in full, completed from reference TRBV5-8 and TRBJ1-1, reads EAGVTQSPTHLIKTRGQQATLRCSPISGHTSVYWYQQALGLGLQFLLWYDEGEERNRGNFPPRFSGRQFPNYSSELNVNALELEDSALYLCASSLQGTEAFFGQGTRLTVV.

The genes are TRBV5-6 and TRBJ1-1; no definite D call. The CDR3 has 13 residues. Germline CDR1 is SGHDT and CDR2 is YYEEEE. Trimming shortened V by 1 base and J by 1 base, and 5 bases separated the two germline ends. CDR3 in DNA: TGTGCCAGCAGCTTGTTAGAGAACACTGAAGCTTTCTTT. Residues: CASSLLENTEAFF. Looking up the rest from reference TRBV5-6 and TRBJ1-1 gives the full variable domain: DAGVTQSPTHLIKTRGQQVTLRCSPKSGHDTVSWYQQALGQGPQFIFQYYEEEERQRGNFPDRFSGHQFPNYSSELNVNALLLGDSALYLCASSLLENTEAFFGQGTRLTVV.

This clone occurred once. V and J are TRBV10-3 and TRBJ1-1; D might be TRBD1 (5 bases). CDR1 is ENHRY, CDR2 SYGVKD, per germline. Trimming pared 3 bases from V and 4 bases from J, leaving 9 bases between. The CDR3 runs 13 residues. This CDR3 reads CAISEYRGTEAFF. DNA of the CDR3: TGTGCCATCAGTGAATATAGGGGCACTGAAGCTTTCTTT.

This clone was recorded a few times. The V gene is TRBV6-5, the J gene TRBJ1-1; D is unresolved. This CDR3 is built from 13 residues. The V end lost 6 bases, the J end lost 5 bases, and 13 bases lay between the germline ends. CDR1 MNHEY and CDR2 SVGAGI come from the germline V gene. The CDR3 DNA reads as TGTGCCAGCAGCGGTTTCTCGGGGACTGAAGCTTTCTTT. Protein sequence: CASSGFSGTEAFF.

In its sample, this clone was seen once. The chain uses TRBV28 and TRBJ2-3; a weak D match, TRBD2 (6 bases). This CDR3 is 15 amino acids long. Trimming pared 3 bases from V and 5 bases from J, leaving 15 bases between. The germline CDR1 and CDR2 sequences are MDHEN and SYDVKM. This CDR3 reads CASSFGGVLQDTQYF. CDR3 bases: TGTGCCAGCAGTTTCGGCGGGGTCCTTCAAGATACGCAGTATTTT.

V and J are TRBV4-2 and TRBJ2-1; 11 bases are a match to TRBD1. In germline, CDR1 is LGHNA, CDR2 YNFKEQ. CDR3 length: 16 residues. With V trimmed by 3 bases and J by 7 bases, 8 bases remained unmatched. The CDR3 DNA is TGTGCCAGCAGCCATGGACAGGGGGCCCAGGTGAATGAGCAGTTCTTC. Translated, it gives CASSHGQGAQVNEQFF.

The J gene is TRBJ2-3, the V gene TRBV6-6, with TRBD1 matching over 8 bases. This CDR3 is 14 amino acids long. Losses at the gene ends were 5 bases for V and 4 bases for J; bases not matched to a gene: 5. From germline, CDR1 is MNHNY and CDR2 SVGAGI (reference sequence). Here the CDR3 reads CASSRQGLADTQYF. The CDR3 DNA reads TGTGCCAGCAGTCGACAGGGGTTAGCAGATACGCAGTATTTT.

The chain uses TRBV27 and TRBJ2-7; D may be TRBD1 (6 bases). Germline V gives CDR1 MNHEY, CDR2 SMNVEV (reference sequence). V dropped 7 bases and J dropped 0 bases, with 13 bases sitting between them. This CDR3 contains 14 residues. CDR3 DNA: TGTGCCAGCAACCCTACAGGGAGCTCCTACGAGCAGTACTTC. Its protein product is CASNPTGSSYEQYF.

The CDR3 is CASSLMPGYFYNEQFF. In DNA, the CDR3 is TGTGCCAGCAGCTTAATGCCAGGGTACTTCTACAATGAGCAGTTCTTC. The rearrangement links TRBV11-2 to TRBJ2-1; weak D call: TRBD1 (5 bases). Trimming left V 2 bases short and J 3 bases short, with 14 bases between. Germline lookup yields CDR1 SGHAT and CDR2 FQNNGV. The CDR3 contains 16 residues.

This clone was found once. The chain recombines TRBV18 with TRBJ1-2, with no clear D. This CDR3 comprises 14 residues. The germline V and J ends were trimmed by 0 bases and 8 bases, with 13 bases remaining between them. Germline CDR1 is KGHSH and CDR2 is LQKENI. The CDR3 loop is CASSPPSRPGGYTF. CDR3 DNA sequence: TGTGCCAGCTCACCACCGTCCCGGCCGGGAGGCTACACCTTC.